This T cell receptor (beta chain) was recorded in a study of CD8+ T cells in alopecia areata. This clone showed up just a few times. Treatment reported: oral pan-JAK inhibitor, 5-10 mg twice daily. RNA extraction was followed by reverse transcription into cDNA, which acted as the sequencing template. The table came from immunoSEQ multiplex PCR; TCRdb's copy has only in-frame clones and leaves some out. The sample lists around 190,000 clones, approximately 56% occurring once. Germline assignment: CDR1 MNHNY and CDR2 SVGAGI (reference sequence). Germline trimming cut 4 bases from V and 9 bases from J; bases unmatched to any gene: 9. The CDR3 length is 14 residues.

The chain links TRBV6-6 to TRBJ2-1; 7 bases align to TRBD2. The TCR originated in a human donor with alopecia areata. Sequencing was performed on CD4+ T cells sorted from blood, taken at week 4, from a patient treated with tofacitinib. The CDR3 region is CASSWREPFVEQFF. Here the CDR3 DNA reads TGTGCCAGCAGTTGGCGGGAGCCCTTCGTTGAGCAGTTCTTC.